A single sample is the source of the 29 T cell receptor beta chains below, sequenced in a study of T cells in Graves' hyperthyroidism and ophthalmopathy. Amplification yielded TCR beta CDR3 regions, with RNA transcripts as the source. HTBI primers were the set used in a first-round RT-PCR of the TCR CDR3. TCRdb re-called the multiplex PCR reads through MiXCR, storing one row per CDR3 protein. Of 340,000 or so distinct CDR3 sequences in the sample, about 20% were seen once. Sample: blood. The source is a woman aged 45 to 65 with Graves' hyperthyroidism.

V and J are TRBV12-5 and TRBJ2-1; D may be TRBD1 (6 bases). The germline V and J ends were trimmed by 5 bases and 10 bases, with 18 bases remaining between them. The CDR3 extends over 14 amino acids. The germline V gene has CDR1 LGHNT and CDR2 FRNRAP. The CDR3 DNA is TGTGCTAGTGGTGCCGGGACAAGGGACGACGAGCAGTTCTTC. Amino acids: CASGAGTRDDEQFF.

This clonotype appeared many times. V and J are TRBV13 and TRBJ2-5, with a weak D call TRBD2 (7 bases). Trimming left V 5 bases short and J 1 base short, with 17 bases between. Germline CDR1 PRHDT, CDR2 FYEKMQ (reference sequence). The CDR3 extends over 16 amino acids. CDR3 sequence reads: CASSPLRGGGQETQYF. CDR3 sequence (DNA): TGTGCCAGCAGCCCCTTAAGAGGGGGGGGCCAAGAGACCCAGTACTTC.

This clonotype was counted at least ten times. The rearrangement links TRBV2 to TRBJ2-5; D remains ambiguous. This CDR3 is 13 amino acids long. V lost 5 bases and J lost 5, with 12 bases in between. In germline, CDR1 is SNHLY, CDR2 FYNNEI. The CDR3 spells CASSQPQIETQYF. CDR3 DNA sequence: TGTGCCAGCAGTCAGCCCCAAATCGAGACCCAGTACTTC.

This rearrangement joins TRBV6-1 to TRBJ2-5; 7 bases map to TRBD2. Germline CDR1 is MNHNS and CDR2 is SASEGT. This CDR3 contains 15 residues. Losses at the gene ends were 3 bases for V and 4 bases for J; bases not matched to a gene: 8. CDR3 in amino acids: CASSDVLAARETQYF. The CDR3 DNA is TGTGCCAGCAGTGACGTCCTAGCGGCCCGAGAGACCCAGTACTTC.

The chain has TRBV5-1 and TRBJ1-6, with TRBD1 matching over 7 bases. Germline V CDR1 and CDR2: SGHRS, YFSETQ. The V gene end was trimmed by 3 bases and the J gene end by 6 bases; junction bases not matched to a gene: 12. The CDR3 contains 17 residues. As DNA, the CDR3 is TGCGCCAGCAGCTCGGACCTACAGGGGCCATTTAATTCACCCCTCCACTTT. It specifies CASSSDLQGPFNSPLHF.

This clonotype was counted many times. The chain joins TRBV30 to TRBJ2-5; D is uncertain. V dropped 3 bases and J dropped 0 bases, with 8 bases sitting between them. Looked up from germline, CDR1 is GTSNPN and CDR2 is SVGIG (reference sequence). The CDR3 contains 13 residues. The CDR3 region is CAWRLGNQETQYF. The CDR3 DNA is TGTGCCTGGAGATTAGGGAACCAAGAGACCCAGTACTTC. Drawing the rest from reference TRBV30 and TRBJ2-5, the complete variable domain is SQTIHQWPATLVQPVGSPLSLECTVEGTSNPNLYWYRQAAGRGLQLLFYSVGIGQISSEVPQNLSASRPQDRQFILSSKKLLLSDSGFYLCAWRLGNQETQYFGPGTRLLVL.

At least ten counts were recorded for this clonotype. The V gene is TRBV12-3 or TRBV12-4, the J gene TRBJ2-1, with a tentative D call TRBD1 (5 bases). The CDR3 extends over 14 amino acids. V was shortened by 3 bases and J by 4 bases, with 10 bases between the two germline ends. DNA for the CDR3: TGTGCCAGCAGTTTTAACAGGCGGTACAATGAGCAGTTCTTC. As protein: CASSFNRRYNEQFF.

This clonotype has only a few counts. Compared with germline, one end of the junction differs, possibly owing to a read error. The rearrangement links TRBV30 to TRBJ2-2; D perhaps matches TRBD2 (5 bases). CDR1 and CDR2 (germline): GTSNPN, SVGIG (reference sequence). This CDR3 is 13 amino acids long. CDR3 nucleotides: TGTGCCTGGACCCCCGGAACGGTCGGGGAGCGGTTTTTT. It yields the protein CAWTPGTVGERFF.

This clonotype was seen a few times. The V gene is TRBV15, the J gene TRBJ1-1; weak D call: TRBD1 (6 bases). The CDR3 length is 16 residues. The germline gives CDR1 LNHNV, CDR2 YYDKDF (reference sequence). With 2 bases removed from V and 1 base from J, the gap between germline ends came to 14 bases. CDR3: CATSRSWGAANTEAFF. In DNA form, the CDR3 reads TGTGCCACCAGCAGATCATGGGGGGCGGCGAACACTGAAGCTTTCTTT.

This sequence joins TRBV6-1 and TRBJ2-1; D is ambiguous. Looked up from germline, CDR1 is MNHNS and CDR2 is SASEGT. The V end was cut by 5 bases, the J end by 3 bases, with 8 bases between. The CDR3 loop spans 13 amino acids. The DNA for the CDR3 is TGTGCCAGCAGTATGGACCACTACAATGAGCAGTTCTTC. Amino acid sequence: CASSMDHYNEQFF.

The J gene is TRBJ2-5, the V gene TRBV30; perhaps D is TRBD1 or TRBD2 (5 bases each). Germline CDR1 GTSNPN, CDR2 SVGIG (reference sequence). V shed 1 base and J shed 5 bases, with 17 bases lying between them. This CDR3 spans 15 amino acids. The CDR3 coding sequence is TGTGCCTGGAGTGCCCCCCTTTGGGACGGGGAGACCCAGTACTTC. The encoded protein is CAWSAPLWDGETQYF.

The chain employs TRBV7-9 and TRBJ2-1; 10 nucleotides agree with TRBD1. The germline V gene encodes CDR1 SEHNR and CDR2 FQNEAQ (reference sequence). The J segment lost 4 bases and the V segment lost 8 bases, leaving 5 bases of the junction unmatched. This CDR3 comprises 14 residues. Written as DNA, the CDR3 is TGTGCCAGCGAAGGGACAGGGGAATACAATGAGCAGTTCTTC. Translation: CASEGTGEYNEQFF.

As to this clonotype: One end of the junction is discordant with germline, which a read error may explain. The rearrangement joins TRBV5-1 to TRBJ2-7, with D possibly matching TRBD1 (5 bases). Germline CDR1 is SGHRS and CDR2 is YFSETQ. The CDR3 length is 15 residues. The CDR3 spells CASSLNSRDGYEQYF. The CDR3 DNA is TGTGCCAGCAGCTTGAACAGCAGGGATGGGTACGAGCAGTACTTC.

This clonotype was found many times. V gene TRBV5-1 combines with J gene TRBJ2-1; D not resolved. Germline CDR1 SGHRS, CDR2 YFSETQ. With 0 bases removed from V and 6 bases from J, the gap between germline ends came to 10 bases. CDR3 length equals 14 residues. The CDR3 protein is CASSLDSGLNEQFF. CDR3 sequence (DNA): TGCGCCAGCAGCTTGGATTCCGGGCTCAATGAGCAGTTCTTC. Together with reference TRBV5-1 and TRBJ2-1, the CDR3 gives the full variable domain: KAGVTQTPRYLIKTRGQQVTLSCSPISGHRSVSWYQQTPGQGLQFLFEYFSETQRNKGNFPGRFSGRQFSNSRSEMNVSTLELGDSALYLCASSLDSGLNEQFFGPGTRLTVL.

There are a few counts of this clonotype. J is TRBJ2-3 and V is TRBV6-1, with TRBD2 identical over 8 bases. Germline values: CDR1 MNHNS, CDR2 SASEGT. J lost 1 base, V lost 6 bases, and 24 bases had no gene match. This CDR3 is built from 21 residues. The CDR3 is CASSPSSPRLAGGGGTDTQYF. DNA of the CDR3: TGTGCCAGCAGCCCAAGTTCCCCCCGACTAGCCGGGGGGGGAGGCACAGATACGCAGTATTTT.

The chain employs TRBV11-2 and TRBJ2-3, with unresolved D. CDR1 and CDR2 (germline): SGHAT, FQNNGV. The germline V and J ends were trimmed by 5 bases and 5 bases, with 14 bases remaining between them. The CDR3 totals 14 residues. The CDR3 sequence is CASSERLHIDTQYF. Written as DNA, the CDR3 is TGTGCCAGCAGCGAAAGACTCCACATAGATACGCAGTATTTT.

There are many counts of this clonotype. The CDR3 region has the DNA TGCAGTGCTAGGGGGACAGGGGGCGCTGAGGACATTCAGTACTTC. Its protein is CSARGTGGAEDIQYF. V usage is TRBV20-1 and J usage is TRBJ2-4; 12 nucleotides align to TRBD1. Trimming took 3 bases from V and 8 from J; bases not matched to a gene: 8. From germline, CDR1 is DFQATT and CDR2 SNEGSKA (reference sequence). CDR3 length: 15 amino acids.

In its sample, this clonotype was seen many times. This sequence joins TRBV27 and TRBJ2-5; 7 bases line up with TRBD2. Per germline, CDR1 MNHEY and CDR2 SMNVEV (reference sequence). J gave up 4 bases and V 5 bases, and 10 bases lay outside the gene matches. The CDR3 contains 15 residues. The CDR3 region has the DNA TGTGCCAGCAGTCCCGAGGCGGGAGTTTTAGAGACCCAGTACTTC. It is translated as CASSPEAGVLETQYF.

Concerning this clonotype itself: The junction departs from the called germline gene at one end, perhaps through a read error. J is TRBJ2-6 and V is TRBV7-9, with D maybe TRBD2 (5 bases). The CDR3 contains 16 residues. CDR1 and CDR2 (germline): SEHNR, FQNEAQ (reference sequence). CDR3 residues: CAGSGTDDSGANVLTF. CDR3 nucleotides: TGTGCCGGCAGCGGAACGGACGACTCTGGGGCCAACGTCCTGACTTTC.

The J gene is TRBJ1-1, the V gene TRBV10-3; the D is unclear. Trimming shortened V by 2 bases and J by 0 bases, and 10 bases separated the two germline ends. The CDR3 sequence is 15 residues long. Germline CDR1 ENHRY, CDR2 SYGVKD. The CDR3 sequence is CAISEGRGVNTEAFF. CDR3 coding DNA: TGTGCCATCAGTGAGGGTCGTGGAGTGAACACTGAAGCTTTCTTT.

This chain uses TRBV4-1 with TRBJ1-2; possibly TRBD1 for D (6 bases). The CDR3 length is 15 residues. In germline, CDR1 is MGHRA, CDR2 YSYEKL. The V and J ends lost 2 bases and 8 bases respectively, with 18 bases between them. This CDR3 is CASSQPLQGLLGYTF. DNA for the CDR3: TGCGCCAGCAGCCAACCCTTACAGGGTTTATTGGGCTACACCTTC.

This clonotype was found many times. The rearrangement joins TRBV28 to TRBJ2-7; 10 bases are shared with TRBD1. Trimming removed 7 bases from V and 2 bases from J; junction bases left unmatched: 5. Germline V lookup: CDR1 MDHEN, CDR2 SYDVKM. The CDR3 has 14 residues. The CDR3 DNA is TGTGCCAGCACCCCGGGACAGGGGACCTACGAGCAGTACTTC. This gives the protein CASTPGQGTYEQYF.

This clonotype has more than one count but fewer than ten. This chain uses TRBV20-1 with TRBJ2-1; 7 nucleotides line up with TRBD2. Trimming took 1 base from V and 6 from J; bases not matched to a gene: 9. The germline CDR1 and CDR2 sequences are DFQATT and SNEGSKA (reference sequence). The CDR3 is 15 amino acids. The CDR3 loop reads CSARGGAGASNEQFF. DNA of the CDR3: TGCAGTGCTAGAGGTGGCGCGGGAGCGTCCAATGAGCAGTTCTTC.

Only a few counts were recorded for this clonotype. The chain employs TRBV5-6 and TRBJ1-2; D not resolved. The V gene lost 4 bases and the J gene lost 8 bases, with 18 bases spanning the gap. The CDR3 covers 14 residues. Germline CDR1 SGHDT, CDR2 YYEEEE. CDR3: CASSPDGFGRGYTF. The CDR3 DNA sequence: TGTGCCAGCAGCCCGGACGGGTTTGGACGGGGCTACACCTTC.

V and J are TRBV9 and TRBJ1-4; no clear D. The CDR3 contains 13 residues. V dropped 4 bases and J dropped 5 bases, with 9 bases sitting between them. Germline V gene sequence: CDR1 SGDLS, CDR2 YYNGEE. The CDR3 nucleotides are TGTGCCAGCAGCACCGGACCCAATGAAAAACTGTTTTTT. This codes for CASSTGPNEKLFF.

There are many counts of this clonotype. V and J are TRBV20-1 and TRBJ2-1, with D possibly TRBD2 on 5 matching bases. Trimming took 3 bases from V and 9 from J, leaving 21 bases between them. The CDR3 is 15 amino acids. Germline V CDR1 and CDR2: DFQATT, SNEGSKA (reference sequence). The CDR3 is CSARRAAVLAREQFF. The CDR3 nucleotides are TGCAGTGCTAGGAGGGCAGCGGTCCTAGCTCGTGAGCAGTTCTTC.

This clonotype has only a few counts. V and J are TRBV5-1 and TRBJ2-1; 7 bases are a match to TRBD2. The germline V gene encodes CDR1 SGHRS and CDR2 YFSETQ. V lost 0 bases to trimming and J lost 1 base; unmatched junction nucleotides: 4. The CDR3 spans 16 residues. The CDR3 DNA is TGCGCCAGCAGCTTGGAAACTAGCGTATCCTACAATGAGCAGTTCTTC. Protein sequence: CASSLETSVSYNEQFF.

This clonotype showed up just a few times. V and J are TRBV29-1 and TRBJ2-5, with D possibly TRBD1 on 5 matching bases. Germline loops: CDR1 SQVTM, CDR2 ANQGSEA. This CDR3 has 11 amino acids. Trimming cost V 7 bases and J 0 bases, with 6 bases left between them. DNA for the CDR3: TGCAGCGCAGGGAACCAAGAGACCCAGTACTTC. Translating gives CSAGNQETQYF.

This clonotype has a count of ten or more. The chain links TRBV13 to TRBJ2-3; D is unresolved. Germline V CDR1 and CDR2: PRHDT, FYEKMQ (reference sequence). The V and J ends lost 5 bases and 4 bases respectively, with 10 bases between them. The CDR3 has 13 amino acids. The CDR3 spells CASSMAQADTQYF. In DNA form, the CDR3 reads TGTGCCAGCAGCATGGCCCAAGCAGATACGCAGTATTTT.